This T cell receptor beta chain was identified during a study of blood T cell repertoires in COVID-19 (TCRdb year 2020). In terms of the full investigation: Samples covering the acute and convalescent phases of COVID-19 were provided by collaborators in the United States, Italy and Spain. The material from the prospective study consisted of cDNA or gDNA derived from T cells, B-cell-depleted T cells, or PBMCs. Deeply sampled blood TCRbeta repertoires from subjects exposed to, actively infected with, or recovered from COVID-19 were included in the dataset. The repertoires were released in a freely available public database intended as a resource for research on the immune response to SARS-CoV-2. The samples were drawn from the first 160 participants of the ongoing ImmuneRACE study and from more than 1,000 subjects provided by 6 global collaborators. Sample metadata almost always included a de-identified subject ID, COVID-19 status, age in years and sex. Where available, HLA class I and class II types were obtained from metadata supplied by the sample provider rather than from assay-based typing.

CDR1 and CDR2 were assigned from the germline V gene (reference sequence) as LGHDT and YNNKEL. The CDR3 starts with the cysteine, ends with the phenylalanine, and has 14 residues. CDR3 DNA only is kept here, 42 bases in frame from base 1. V is pared back by 1 base and J by 3 bases, with 8 bases lying between the germline termini. Notes on this clone: Its target antigen remains unknown. No qualities accompany the bases; no much larger clone lies one base away.

Broad study findings and their caveats: Clinical and demographic metadata were provided uncurated, with the amount varying by source and participant.

Enrolling through a virtual design, the prospective study's participants ranged in age from roughly 18 to 89 years and lived across 20 to 30 United States geographic areas. To assign participants to cohorts, the prospective study relied on clinical history that participants themselves reported in a screening survey and a study questionnaire. Mobile phlebotomists in the prospective study collected whole blood, serum and a nasopharyngeal or oropharyngeal swab from every participant. Additional blood draws and questionnaires over a 2-month period could optionally be provided by prospective study participants. Blood samples from the prospective study were shipped frozen or at room temperature prior to DNA extraction. The immunoSEQ Assay, a bias-controlled multiplex PCR, was used to amplify TCRbeta CDR3 regions from genomic DNA. Under the source paper's analysis protocol: The number of nucleated cells in each sample was estimated from the amplification of reference gene primers within the assay. To quantify the absolute abundance of each unique TCRbeta CDR3 rearrangement, sequence reads were collapsed and filtered. For each sample, productive Simpson clonality was calculated as the square root of Simpson's diversity index across productive rearrangements. The table comes from immuneACCESS by way of TCRdb, which keeps in-frame sequences with V and J called. Part of the clones is missing from these tables; in studies checked, under half for an unresolved V gene and the rest for unknown reasons. D and trimming were read from the DNA, whereas the V and J calls and clone size are those reported in that table. Here the sample has approximately 390,000 clones; roughly 88% occur a single time. 2% to 2.5% of the sample is in the top ten clones.

The chain employs TRBV3-1 (or the pseudogene TRBV3-2) and TRBJ2-3; no D gene can be assigned with confidence. The sequencing sample was made of PBMCs or T cells enriched from blood (not recorded which). This TCR was recovered from a woman in her forties with acute COVID-19. The CDR3 amino acid sequence is: CASSQGFQTDTQYF. The bases read TGTGCCAGCAGCCAAGGATTCCAGACAGATACGCAGTATTTT.